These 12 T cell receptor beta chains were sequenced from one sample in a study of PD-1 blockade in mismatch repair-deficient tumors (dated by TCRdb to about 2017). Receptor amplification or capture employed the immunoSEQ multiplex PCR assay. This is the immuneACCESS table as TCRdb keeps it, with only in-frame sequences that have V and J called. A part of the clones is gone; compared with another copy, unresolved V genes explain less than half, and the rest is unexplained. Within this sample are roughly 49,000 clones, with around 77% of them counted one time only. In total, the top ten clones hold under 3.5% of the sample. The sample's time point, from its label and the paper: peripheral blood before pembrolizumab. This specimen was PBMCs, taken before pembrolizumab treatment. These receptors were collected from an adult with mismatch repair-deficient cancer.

CDR3 DNA sequence: TGCGCCAGCAGCGTAGACAGGACCAGCACAGATACGCAGTATTTT. Its protein product is CASSVDRTSTDTQYF. The rearrangement uses TRBV5-1 and TRBJ2-3; D might be TRBD1 (6 bases). V was trimmed by 4 bases and J by 0 bases, leaving 12 bases between them. The germline CDR1 and CDR2 sequences are SGHRS and YFSETQ. The CDR3 consists of 15 residues.

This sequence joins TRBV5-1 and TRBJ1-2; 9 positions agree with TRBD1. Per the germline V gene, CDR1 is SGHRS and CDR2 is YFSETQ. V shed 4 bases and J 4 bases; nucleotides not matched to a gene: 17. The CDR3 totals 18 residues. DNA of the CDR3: TGCGCCAGCAGCCCTCAACCCGGGACAGGGATTGATAGCTATGGCTACACCTTC. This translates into CASSPQPGTGIDSYGYTF.

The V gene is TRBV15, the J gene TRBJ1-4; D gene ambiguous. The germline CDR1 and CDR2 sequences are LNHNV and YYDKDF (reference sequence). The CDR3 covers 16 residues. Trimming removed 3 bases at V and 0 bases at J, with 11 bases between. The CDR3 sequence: CATSRSSQATNEKLFF. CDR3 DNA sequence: TGTGCCACCAGCAGGTCGTCCCAAGCAACTAATGAAAAACTGTTTTTT.

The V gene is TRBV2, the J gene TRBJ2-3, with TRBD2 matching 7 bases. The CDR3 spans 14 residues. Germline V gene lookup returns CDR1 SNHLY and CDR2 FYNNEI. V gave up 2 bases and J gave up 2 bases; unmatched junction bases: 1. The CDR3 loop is CASSETSATDTQYF. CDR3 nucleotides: TGTGCCAGCAGTGAAACTAGCGCCACAGATACGCAGTATTTT.

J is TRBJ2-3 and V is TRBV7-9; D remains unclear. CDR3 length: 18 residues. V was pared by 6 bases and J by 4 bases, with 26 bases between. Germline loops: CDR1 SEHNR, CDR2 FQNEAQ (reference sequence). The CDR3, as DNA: TGTGCCAGCAGGCCGGCGGTAGTTGACCACCTGCTGTCAGATACGCAGTATTTT. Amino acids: CASRPAVVDHLLSDTQYF.

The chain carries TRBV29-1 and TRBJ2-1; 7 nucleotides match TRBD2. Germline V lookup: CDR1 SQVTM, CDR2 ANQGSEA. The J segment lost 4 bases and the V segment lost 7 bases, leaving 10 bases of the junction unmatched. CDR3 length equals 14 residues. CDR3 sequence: CSAGGGVGYNEQFF. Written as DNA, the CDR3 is TGCAGCGCGGGAGGAGGGGTTGGTTACAATGAGCAGTTCTTC.

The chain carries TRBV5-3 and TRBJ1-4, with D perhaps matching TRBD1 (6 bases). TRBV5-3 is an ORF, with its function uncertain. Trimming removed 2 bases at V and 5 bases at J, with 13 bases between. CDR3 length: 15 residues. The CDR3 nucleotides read TGTGCCAGAAGCTTTGGGGGAGGGACAAATGAAAAACTGTTTTTT. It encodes CARSFGGGTNEKLFF.

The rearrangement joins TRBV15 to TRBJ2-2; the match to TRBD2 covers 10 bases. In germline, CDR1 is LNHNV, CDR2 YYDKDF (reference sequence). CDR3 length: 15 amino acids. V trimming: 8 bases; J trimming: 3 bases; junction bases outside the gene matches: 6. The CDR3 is CATASGSGDTGELFF. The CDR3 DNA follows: TGTGCCACCGCTAGCGGGAGTGGCGACACCGGGGAGCTGTTTTTT.

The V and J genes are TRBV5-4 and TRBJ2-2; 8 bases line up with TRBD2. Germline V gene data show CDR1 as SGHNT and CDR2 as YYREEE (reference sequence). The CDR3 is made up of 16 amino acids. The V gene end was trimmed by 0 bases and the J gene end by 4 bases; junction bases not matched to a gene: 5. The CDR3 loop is CASSLGAGDLTGELFF. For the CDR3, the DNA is TGTGCCAGCAGCTTGGGAGCGGGAGACCTCACCGGGGAGCTGTTTTTT.

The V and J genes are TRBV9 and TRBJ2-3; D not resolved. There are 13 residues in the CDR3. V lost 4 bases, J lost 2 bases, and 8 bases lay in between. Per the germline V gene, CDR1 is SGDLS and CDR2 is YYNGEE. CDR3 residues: CASSPSPTDTQYF. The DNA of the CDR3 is TGTGCCAGCAGCCCCTCTCCCACAGATACGCAGTATTTT.

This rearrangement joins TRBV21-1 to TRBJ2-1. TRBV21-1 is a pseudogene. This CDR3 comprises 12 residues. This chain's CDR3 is CASSKGVHEQFF. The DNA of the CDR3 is TGTGCCAGCAGCAAAGGGGTGCATGAGCAGTTCTTC.

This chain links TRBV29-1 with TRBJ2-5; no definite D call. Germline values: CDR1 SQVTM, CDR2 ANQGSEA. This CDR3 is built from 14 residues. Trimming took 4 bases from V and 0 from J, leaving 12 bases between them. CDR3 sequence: CSVVTIRYQETQYF. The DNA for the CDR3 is TGCAGCGTTGTAACAATTAGGTACCAAGAGACCCAGTACTTC.